The source of this T cell receptor beta chain is a study of shared clonotypes between healthy human individuals. Comment on this clone: The antigen is undetermined.

This CDR3 is 12 amino acids long. Germline assignment: CDR1 GTSNPN and CDR2 SVGIG (reference sequence). The V end lost 5 bases, the J end lost 4 bases, and 11 bases lay between the germline ends. Clones were read by immunoSEQ multiplex PCR, and TCRdb kept only the in-frame ones, dropping some. This table holds 300,000 to 400,000 clones, around 67% found once. Study-level points and caveats: Non-shared clonotypes were found to have lower generation probabilities than the clonotypes that were shared by all four of the sorted-subset donors.

This receptor was taken from a man under 40 in good health. Source material: memory CD4+ T cells sorted from blood. Indicated subset: CD45RA-negative fraction. The rearrangement uses TRBV30 and TRBJ1-2; D uncertain. The CDR3 loop reads CAWANWSYGYTF. The CDR3 nucleotides are TGTGCCTGGGCAAATTGGTCCTATGGCTACACCTTC.